The clone carrying this TCR beta chain occurred many times. Its antigen remains unknown. In building TCR beta libraries, iRepertoire HTBI primers were used together with Arm-PCR of CDR3 regions. TCRdb re-called the multiplex PCR reads through MiXCR, storing one row per CDR3 protein. Of about 420,000 distinct CDR3 sequences listed, over 15% are singletons. Trimming removed 5 bases at V and 0 bases at J, with 11 bases between. Per the germline V gene, CDR1 is SGHTA and CDR2 is FQGNSA. CDR3 size: 15 residues. The data belong to a study of regulatory T cells in long-lasting Graves disease. Study results and limitations: Persistent disease samples used TRBV28, TRBJ1-2 and TRBJ2-5 preferentially. Accuracy could have been hurt by small sample size. Patients with persistent Graves' had lower TCR diversity than newly diagnosed patients.

Indicated time point: newly diagnosed GD, antithyroid drugs for less than 3 months. With RNA extracted from PBMCs as input, the TCR library was made. The same sample was also used in a study of T cells in Graves' hyperthyroidism and ophthalmopathy. That source notes: Carried out on the TCR CDR3, a first-round RT-PCR used the HTBI primer set.

V and J are TRBV7-2 and TRBJ1-5; no reliable D call. This TCR was sampled from a young woman with Graves disease. The material sequenced was peripheral blood mononuclear cells (PBMCs), taken at new diagnosis, from a patient treated with antithyroid drugs. The CDR3 loop is CASSLNSNSNQPQHF. The CDR3 DNA follows: TGTGCCAGCAGCCTGAACAGCAATAGCAATCAGCCCCAGCATTTT.